This T cell receptor (beta chain) was documented in a study of shared clonotypes between healthy human individuals. Study observations and caveats: For sorted subsets, rarefaction showed incomplete sequencing despite large depth. Among the subsets, naive ones generally showed larger estimated richness than memory ones.

About this clone: Its cognate antigen is unknown.

Every contributor of samples was a Caucasian grown-up residing in Nashville, Tennessee. Partitioning of CD4+ cells yielded a CD45RA+ naive subset and a CD45RA-negative memory subset. The table came from immunoSEQ multiplex PCR; TCRdb's copy has only in-frame clones and leaves some out. The sample lists roughly 2.6 million clones, just over 90% occurring once. The CDR3 has 17 residues. V dropped 2 bases and J dropped 0 bases, with 14 bases sitting between them. CDR1 MDHEN and CDR2 SYDVKM come from the germline V gene. The chain recombines TRBV28 with TRBJ1-5, with D possibly being TRBD1 (6 bases). This clonotype originated in a man between 18 and 35 years old in good health. The sequencing sample was made of naive CD4+ T cells sorted from blood. Described subset: CD45RA+ positively selected. As DNA, the CDR3 is TGTGCCAGCAGTTTACAACAGGGAACCTTTAGCAATCAGCCCCAGCATTTT. It is translated as CASSLQQGTFSNQPQHF.